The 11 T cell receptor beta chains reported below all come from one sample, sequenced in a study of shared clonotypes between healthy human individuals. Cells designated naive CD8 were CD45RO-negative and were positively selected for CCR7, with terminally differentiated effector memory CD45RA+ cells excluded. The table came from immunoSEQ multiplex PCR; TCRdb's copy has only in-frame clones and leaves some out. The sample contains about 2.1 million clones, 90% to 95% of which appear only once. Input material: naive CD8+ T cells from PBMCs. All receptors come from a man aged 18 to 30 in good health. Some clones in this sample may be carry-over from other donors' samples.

DNA of the CDR3: TGCGCCAGCAGCTTGAGCGGGATGGGACTTGGAGAGCAGTACTTC. Its translation is CASSLSGMGLGEQYF. The chain is built from TRBV5-1 and TRBJ2-7, with 7 bases aligning to TRBD2. The J segment lost 7 bases and the V segment lost 1 base, leaving 11 bases of the junction unmatched. CDR3 length: 15 amino acids. Germline CDR1 is SGHRS and CDR2 is YFSETQ. Supplemented by reference TRBV5-1 and TRBJ2-7, the full variable domain reads KAGVTQTPRYLIKTRGQQVTLSCSPISGHRSVSWYQQTPGQGLQFLFEYFSETQRNKGNFPGRFSGRQFSNSRSEMNVSTLELGDSALYLCASSLSGMGLGEQYFGPGTRLTVT.

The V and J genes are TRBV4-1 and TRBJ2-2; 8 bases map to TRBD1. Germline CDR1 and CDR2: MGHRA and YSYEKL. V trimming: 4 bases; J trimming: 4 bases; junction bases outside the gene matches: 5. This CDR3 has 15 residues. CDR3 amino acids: CASSPGTGVTGELFF. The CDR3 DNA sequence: TGCGCCAGCAGCCCTGGGACAGGAGTCACCGGGGAGCTGTTTTTT.

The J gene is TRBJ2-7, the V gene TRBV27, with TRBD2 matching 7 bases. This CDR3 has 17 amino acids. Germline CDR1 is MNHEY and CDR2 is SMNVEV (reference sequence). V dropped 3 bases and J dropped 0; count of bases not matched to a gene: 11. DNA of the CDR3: TGTGCCAGCAGTTTGATCCGGGTCGGGAGGCCCTCCTACGAGCAGTACTTC. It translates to CASSLIRVGRPSYEQYF.

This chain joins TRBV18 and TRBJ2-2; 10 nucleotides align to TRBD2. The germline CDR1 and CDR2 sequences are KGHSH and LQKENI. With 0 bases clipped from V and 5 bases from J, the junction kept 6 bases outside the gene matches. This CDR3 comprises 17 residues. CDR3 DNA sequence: TGTGCCAGCTCACCACCGATACTAGCGGGAATAACCGGGGAGCTGTTTTTT. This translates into CASSPPILAGITGELFF.

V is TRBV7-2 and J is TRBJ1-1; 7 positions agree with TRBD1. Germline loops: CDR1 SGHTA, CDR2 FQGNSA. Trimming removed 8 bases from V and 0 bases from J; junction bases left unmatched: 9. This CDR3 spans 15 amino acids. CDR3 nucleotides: TGTGCCAGCCCTCCTTCGGGACAGATGAACACTGAAGCTTTCTTT. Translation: CASPPSGQMNTEAFF.

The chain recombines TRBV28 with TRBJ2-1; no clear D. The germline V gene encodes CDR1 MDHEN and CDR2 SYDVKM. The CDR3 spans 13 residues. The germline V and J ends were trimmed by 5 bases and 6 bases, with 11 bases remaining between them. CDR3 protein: CASSPFDRNEQFF. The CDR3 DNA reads TGTGCCAGCAGTCCCTTTGATCGCAATGAGCAGTTCTTC.

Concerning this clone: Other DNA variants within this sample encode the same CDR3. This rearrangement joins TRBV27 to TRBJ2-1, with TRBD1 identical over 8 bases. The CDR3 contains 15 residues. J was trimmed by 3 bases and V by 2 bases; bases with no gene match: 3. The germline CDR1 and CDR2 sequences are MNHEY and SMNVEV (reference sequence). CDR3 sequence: CASSLGQGGYNEQFF. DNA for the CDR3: TGTGCCAGCAGTTTAGGACAGGGAGGCTACAATGAGCAGTTCTTC.

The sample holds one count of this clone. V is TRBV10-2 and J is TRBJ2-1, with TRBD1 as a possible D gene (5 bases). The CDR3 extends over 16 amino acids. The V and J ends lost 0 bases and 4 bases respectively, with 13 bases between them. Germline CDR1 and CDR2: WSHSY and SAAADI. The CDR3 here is CASSESAGRVYNEQFF. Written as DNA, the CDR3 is TGCGCCAGCAGTGAGTCGGCTGGCAGGGTATACAATGAGCAGTTCTTC.

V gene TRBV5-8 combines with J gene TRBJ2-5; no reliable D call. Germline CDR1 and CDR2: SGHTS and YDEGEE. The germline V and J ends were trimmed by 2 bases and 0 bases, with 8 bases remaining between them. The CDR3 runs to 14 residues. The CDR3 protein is CASSFGRYQETQYF. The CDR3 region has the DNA TGTGCCAGCAGCTTCGGACGGTACCAAGAGACCCAGTACTTC.

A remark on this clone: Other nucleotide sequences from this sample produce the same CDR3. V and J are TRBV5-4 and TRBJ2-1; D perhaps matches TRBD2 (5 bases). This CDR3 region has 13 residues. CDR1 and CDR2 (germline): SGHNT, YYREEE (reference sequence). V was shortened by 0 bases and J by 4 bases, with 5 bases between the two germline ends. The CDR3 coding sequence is TGTGCCAGCAGCTTGGGCGGGTACAATGAGCAGTTCTTC. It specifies CASSLGGYNEQFF.

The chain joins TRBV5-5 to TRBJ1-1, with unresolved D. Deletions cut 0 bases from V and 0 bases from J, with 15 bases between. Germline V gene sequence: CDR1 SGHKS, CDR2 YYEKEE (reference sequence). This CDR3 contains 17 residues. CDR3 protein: CASSLDPLDGLNTEAFF. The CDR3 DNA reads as TGTGCCAGCAGCTTGGACCCCTTGGACGGGCTGAACACTGAAGCTTTCTTT.